This paragraph reports one T cell receptor (beta chain). Its specificity is unknown. The repertoire was sequenced with immunoSEQ multiplex PCR; TCRdb's copy has only in-frame clones and lacks some. The table lists hundreds of thousands of clones, about 94% of them singletons. Germline CDR1 reads LNHDA; CDR2 reads SQIVND (reference sequence). The CDR3 contains 15 residues. Trimming left V 0 bases short and J 2 bases short, with 10 bases between. These data come from a study of brain T cells in children with intractable seizures. Study findings and constraints: Viral specificity was inferred only from CDR3 similarity; HCMV serostatus was unknown. Pre- and post-surgery blood differed in depth, so pre-surgery absences may be undersampling.

Time point in this sample: blood from clinic visit 5 months post-surgery; TSC patient then seizure free. Surgery cases with the highest brain T cell transcript signatures were chosen for sequencing. Pre-surgery treatment included at least one anti-epileptic drug. The receptor was derived from a boy younger than two with tuberous sclerosis and intractable seizures. Source: peripheral blood, taken less than 6 months after surgery. The chain is built from TRBV19 and TRBJ1-2; D gene ambiguous. The DNA for the CDR3 is TGTGCCAGTAGTATAGAGGGAGCGGGGAACTATGGCTACACCTTC. Amino acids: CASSIEGAGNYGYTF.